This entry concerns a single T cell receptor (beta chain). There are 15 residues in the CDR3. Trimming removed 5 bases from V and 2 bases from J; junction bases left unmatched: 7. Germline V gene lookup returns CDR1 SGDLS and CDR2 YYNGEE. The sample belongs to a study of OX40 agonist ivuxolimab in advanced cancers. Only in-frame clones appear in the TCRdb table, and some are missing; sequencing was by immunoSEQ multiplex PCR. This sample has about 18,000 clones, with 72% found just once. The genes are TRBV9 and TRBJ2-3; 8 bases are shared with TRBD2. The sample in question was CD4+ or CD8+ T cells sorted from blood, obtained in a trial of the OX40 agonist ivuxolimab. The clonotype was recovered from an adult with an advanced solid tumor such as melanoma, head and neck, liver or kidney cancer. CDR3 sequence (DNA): TGTGCCAGCAGTCCTAGCGGGTACCTCACAGATACGCAGTATTTT. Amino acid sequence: CASSPSGYLTDTQYF.